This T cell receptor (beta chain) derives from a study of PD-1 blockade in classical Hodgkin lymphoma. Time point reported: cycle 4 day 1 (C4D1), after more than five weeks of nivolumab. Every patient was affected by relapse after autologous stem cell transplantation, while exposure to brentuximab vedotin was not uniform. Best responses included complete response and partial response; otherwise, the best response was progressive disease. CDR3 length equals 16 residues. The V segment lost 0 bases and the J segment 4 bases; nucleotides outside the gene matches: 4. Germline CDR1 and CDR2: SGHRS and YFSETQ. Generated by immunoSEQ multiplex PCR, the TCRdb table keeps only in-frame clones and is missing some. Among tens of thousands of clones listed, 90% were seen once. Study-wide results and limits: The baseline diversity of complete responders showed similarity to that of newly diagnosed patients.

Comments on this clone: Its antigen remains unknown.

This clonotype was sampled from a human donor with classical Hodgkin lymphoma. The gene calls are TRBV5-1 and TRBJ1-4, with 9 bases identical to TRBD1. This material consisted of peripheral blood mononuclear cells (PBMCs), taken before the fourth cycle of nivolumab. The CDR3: CASSLAPGQGNEKLFF. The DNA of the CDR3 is TGCGCCAGCAGCTTGGCCCCGGGACAGGGTAATGAAAAACTGTTTTTT.